This T cell receptor (beta chain) was recovered during a study of cytomegalovirus exposure and HLA in healthy donors. The CDR3 covers 15 residues. Trimming took off 5 bases at V and 3 bases at J, with 16 bases between the two ends. The germline gives CDR1 MDHEN, CDR2 SYDVKM. The PCR was carried out with 60 Vbeta primers and 13 Jbeta primers. The data were produced by immunoSEQ multiplex PCR, yet TCRdb's version contains in-frame clones alone and is incomplete. The sample holds tens of thousands of clones; under 85% are singletons and the top ten take approximately 1.5%. The material sequenced was PBMCs. This clonotype originated in a male donor in good health and CMV-seronegative. The J gene is TRBJ1-2, the V gene TRBV28; no clear D gene. CDR3 region: CASSLRQGRDYGYTF. CDR3 nucleotides: TGTGCCAGCAGTCTGAGACAAGGGAGAGACTATGGCTACACCTTC.